Here is one TCR beta chain with its context. Seattle patients were enrolled while actively infected and followed longitudinally. Data came from immunoSEQ multiplex PCR; TCRdb stores just in-frame clones and leaves some out. The table lists 55,000 to 75,000 clones, 72% of them singletons, with roughly 4.9% in the top ten. This sample is part of a study of blood T cell repertoires in COVID-19. Study-wide background: Samples came from the United States, Italy and Spain, spanning acute and convalescent COVID-19. The analysed material was cDNA or gDNA that came from T cells, B-cell-depleted T cells, or PBMCs.

This CDR3 is 13 amino acids long. Deletions cut 3 bases from V and 5 bases from J, with 5 bases between. Per the germline V gene, CDR1 is MNHEY and CDR2 is SMNVEV (reference sequence). Sequencing was carried out using peripheral blood. This chain uses TRBV27 with TRBJ1-6; D gene uncertain. This clonotype was sampled from a woman in her 70s with COVID-19, enrolled during active disease. The CDR3 sequence is CASSFRNNSPLHF. DNA of the CDR3: TGTGCCAGCAGTTTCAGGAATAATTCACCCCTCCACTTT.